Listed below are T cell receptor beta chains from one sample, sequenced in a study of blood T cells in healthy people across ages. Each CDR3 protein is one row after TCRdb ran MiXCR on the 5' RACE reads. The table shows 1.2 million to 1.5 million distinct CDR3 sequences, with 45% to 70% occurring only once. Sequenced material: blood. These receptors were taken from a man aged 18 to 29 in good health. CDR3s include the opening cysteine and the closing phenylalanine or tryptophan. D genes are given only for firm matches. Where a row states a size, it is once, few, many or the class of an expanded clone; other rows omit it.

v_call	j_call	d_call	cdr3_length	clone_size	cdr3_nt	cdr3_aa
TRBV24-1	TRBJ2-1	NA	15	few	TGTGCCACCAGTGGAGGACAAGGGTCTAACAATGAGCAGTTCTTC	CATSGGQGSNNEQFF
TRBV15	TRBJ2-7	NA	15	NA	TGTGCCACCAGCAGAGATCCGGGACGGACCTACGAGCAGTACTTC	CATSRDPGRTYEQYF
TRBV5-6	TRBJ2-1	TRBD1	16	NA	TGTGCCAGCAACATAAGACAGGGTCCATCCTACAATGAGCAGTTCTTC	CASNIRQGPSYNEQFF
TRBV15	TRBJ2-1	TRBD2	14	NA	TGTGCCACCAGCAGAGATGGCGGGAGGCAGGAGCAGTTCTTC	CATSRDGGRQEQFF
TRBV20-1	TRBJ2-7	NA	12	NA	TGCAGTGCTAGAGATTTGGGGAACGAGCAGTACTTC	CSARDLGNEQYF
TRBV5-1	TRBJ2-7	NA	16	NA	TGCGCCAGCATGCCCTGGGGAAGCGGATACTCCTACGAGCAGTACTTC	CASMPWGSGYSYEQYF
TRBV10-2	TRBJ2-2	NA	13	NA	TGCGCCAGCAGTGTGTGGGGTCCCGGGGAGCTGTTTTTT	CASSVWGPGELFF
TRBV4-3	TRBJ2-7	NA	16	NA	TGCGCCAGCAGCCAAGATCGAGGAGGGGCCTCCTACGAGCAGTACTTC	CASSQDRGGASYEQYF
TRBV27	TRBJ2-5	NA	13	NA	TGTGCCAGCAGTTCACGCCGGCTGGAGACCCAGTACTTC	CASSSRRLETQYF
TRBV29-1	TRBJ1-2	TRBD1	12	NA	TGCAGCGCCCTGACAGGGACCTATGGCTACACCTTC	CSALTGTYGYTF
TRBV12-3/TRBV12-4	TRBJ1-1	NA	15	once	TGTGCCAGCAGTCCCCGGGCGGGGGCGAGAACTGAAGCTTTCTTT	CASSPRAGARTEAFF
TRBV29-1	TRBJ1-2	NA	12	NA	TGCAGCGTTGTAGGGACGGGCTGGGGCTACACCTTC	CSVVGTGWGYTF
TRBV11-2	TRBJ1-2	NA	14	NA	TGTGCCAGCAGCTTAGGACGAGAAGACTATGGCTACACCTTC	CASSLGREDYGYTF
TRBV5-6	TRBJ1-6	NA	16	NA	TGTGCCAGCAGCCTAAAGGGGGGACGGAGAAATTCACCCCTCCACTTT	CASSLKGGRRNSPLHF
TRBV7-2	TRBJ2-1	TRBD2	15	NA	TGTGCCAGCAGGCCGGGACTAGCGGTAGACAATGAGCAGTTCTTC	CASRPGLAVDNEQFF
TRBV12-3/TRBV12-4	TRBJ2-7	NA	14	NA	TGTGCCAGCAGTTTATCAGAGCCTCCCTACGAGCAGTACTTC	CASSLSEPPYEQYF
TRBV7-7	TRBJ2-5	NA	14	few	TGTGCCAGCAGCCCTCAGGGGTTTCGAGAGACCCAGTACTTC	CASSPQGFRETQYF
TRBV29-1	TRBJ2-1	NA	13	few	TGCAGCGTTGAGGCGGGGCGAGGCAATGAGCAGTTCTTC	CSVEAGRGNEQFF
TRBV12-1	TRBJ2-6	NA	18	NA	TGTGCCAGCAGCTTTATCGTCAGGCGCGGGGCTGGGGCCAACGTCCTGACTTTC	CASSFIVRRGAGANVLTF
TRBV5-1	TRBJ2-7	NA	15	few	TGCGCCAGCAGCCCCACGAGGGATAGGGCCTACGAGCAGTACTTC	CASSPTRDRAYEQYF
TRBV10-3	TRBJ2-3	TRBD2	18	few	TGTGCCATCAGTGAGTCCCCGGGTAGCGGGAGGTCGGCAGATACGCAGTATTTT	CAISESPGSGRSADTQYF
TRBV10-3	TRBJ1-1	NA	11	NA	TGTGCCACCCGGTTGGGGACTGAAGCTTTCTTT	CATRLGTEAFF
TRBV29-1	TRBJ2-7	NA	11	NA	TGCAGCGTTGAAACGAGCAATGAGCAGTACTTC	CSVETSNEQYF
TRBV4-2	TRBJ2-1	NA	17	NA	TGTGCCAGCAGCCAAGATGGGGGGGGCGCGGTTCACAATGAGCAGTTCTTC	CASSQDGGGAVHNEQFF
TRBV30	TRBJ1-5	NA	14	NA	TGTGCCTGGAGTGTAAGAAATGGGAATCAGCCCCAGCATTTT	CAWSVRNGNQPQHF
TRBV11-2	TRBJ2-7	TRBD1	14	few	TGTGCCAGCAGCTTTCCAGGGGGCATCTACGAGCAGTACTTC	CASSFPGGIYEQYF
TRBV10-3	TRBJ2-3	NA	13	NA	TGTGCCACCGCGACGGGGACATCCGATACGCAGTATTTT	CATATGTSDTQYF
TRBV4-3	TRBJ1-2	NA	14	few	TGCGCCAGCAGCCCGGAGGGTAGCCTCTATGGCTACACCTTC	CASSPEGSLYGYTF
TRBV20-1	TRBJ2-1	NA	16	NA	TGCAGTGCTAGAGTTCAAGGGCACGTTTGGATGAATGAGCAGTTCTTC	CSARVQGHVWMNEQFF
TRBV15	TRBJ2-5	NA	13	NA	TGTGCCACCAGCATCGGGACGGGGGAGACCCAGTACTTC	CATSIGTGETQYF
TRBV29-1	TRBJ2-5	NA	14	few	TGCAGCGTTGAAGATATGACAGGTCAAGAGACCCAGTACTTC	CSVEDMTGQETQYF
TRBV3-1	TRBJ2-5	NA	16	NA	TGTGCCAGCAGCCAAATGGCGGGATGGGAGCAGGAGACCCAGTACTTC	CASSQMAGWEQETQYF
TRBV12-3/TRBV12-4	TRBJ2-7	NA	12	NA	TGTGCCAGCAGTTTAAATCTCAACGAGCAGTACTTC	CASSLNLNEQYF
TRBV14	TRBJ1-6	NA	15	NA	TGTGCCAGCAGCCAAGCCGGGGTAGATAATTCACCCCTCCACTTT	CASSQAGVDNSPLHF
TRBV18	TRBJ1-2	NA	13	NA	TGTGCCAGCTCGGCGGGGTCTTACTATGGCTACACCTTC	CASSAGSYYGYTF